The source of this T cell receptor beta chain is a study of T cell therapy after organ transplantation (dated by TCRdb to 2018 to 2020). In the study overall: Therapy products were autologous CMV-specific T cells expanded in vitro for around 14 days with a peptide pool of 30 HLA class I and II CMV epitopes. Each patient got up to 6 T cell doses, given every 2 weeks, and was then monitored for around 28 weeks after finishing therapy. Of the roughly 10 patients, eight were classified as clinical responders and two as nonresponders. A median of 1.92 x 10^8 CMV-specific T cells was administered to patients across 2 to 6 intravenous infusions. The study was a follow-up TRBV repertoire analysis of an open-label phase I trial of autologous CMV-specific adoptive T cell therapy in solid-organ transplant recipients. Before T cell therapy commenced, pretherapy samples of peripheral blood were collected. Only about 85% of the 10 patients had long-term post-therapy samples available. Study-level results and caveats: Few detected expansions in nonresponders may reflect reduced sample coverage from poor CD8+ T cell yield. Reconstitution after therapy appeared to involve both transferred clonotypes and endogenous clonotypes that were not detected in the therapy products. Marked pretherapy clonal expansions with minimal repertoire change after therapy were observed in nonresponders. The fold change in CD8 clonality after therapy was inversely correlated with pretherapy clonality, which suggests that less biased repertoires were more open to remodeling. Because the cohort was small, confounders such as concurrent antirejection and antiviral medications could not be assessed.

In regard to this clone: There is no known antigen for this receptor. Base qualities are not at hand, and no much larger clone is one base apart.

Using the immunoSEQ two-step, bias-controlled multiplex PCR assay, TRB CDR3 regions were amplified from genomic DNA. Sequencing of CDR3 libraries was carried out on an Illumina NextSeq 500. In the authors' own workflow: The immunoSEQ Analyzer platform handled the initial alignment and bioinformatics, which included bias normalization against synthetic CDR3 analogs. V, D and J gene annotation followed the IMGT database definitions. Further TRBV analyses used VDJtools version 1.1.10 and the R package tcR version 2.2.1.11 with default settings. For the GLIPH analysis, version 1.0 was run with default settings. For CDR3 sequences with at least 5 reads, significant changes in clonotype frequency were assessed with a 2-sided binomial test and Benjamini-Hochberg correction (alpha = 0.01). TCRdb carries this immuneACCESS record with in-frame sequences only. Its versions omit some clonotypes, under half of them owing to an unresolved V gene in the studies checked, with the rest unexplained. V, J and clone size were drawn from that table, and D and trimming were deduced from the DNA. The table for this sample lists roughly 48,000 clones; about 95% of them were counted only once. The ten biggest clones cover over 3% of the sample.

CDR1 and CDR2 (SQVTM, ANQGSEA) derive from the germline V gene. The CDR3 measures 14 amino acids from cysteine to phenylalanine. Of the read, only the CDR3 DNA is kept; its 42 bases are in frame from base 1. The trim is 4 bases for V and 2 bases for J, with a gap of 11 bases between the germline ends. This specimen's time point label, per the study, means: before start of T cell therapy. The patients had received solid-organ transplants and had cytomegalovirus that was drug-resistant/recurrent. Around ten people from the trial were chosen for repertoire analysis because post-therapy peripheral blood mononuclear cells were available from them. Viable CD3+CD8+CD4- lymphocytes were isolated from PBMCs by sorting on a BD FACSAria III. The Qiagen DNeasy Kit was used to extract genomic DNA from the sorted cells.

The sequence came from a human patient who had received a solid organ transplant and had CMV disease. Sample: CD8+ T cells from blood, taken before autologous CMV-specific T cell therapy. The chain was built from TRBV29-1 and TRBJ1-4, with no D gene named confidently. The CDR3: CSVVLTGTNEKLFF. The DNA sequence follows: TGCAGCGTTGTACTGACGGGGACTAATGAAAAACTGTTTTTT.